This TCR beta chain appears in the sequencing data of a study of human T cells and chemical hapten exposure. Overall study context: Weekly diphenylcyclopropenone doses were given to patients' scalps across the approximately 24-week study.

Time point meaning: pre-sensitization, week 0. The treatment here: therapeutic diphenylcyclopropenone sensitization with weekly scalp DPC. From the RACE reads, TCRdb called clonotypes with MiXCR, one entry per CDR3 protein. The top ten clones hold 1.6% of a sample with nearly 110,000 distinct CDR3 sequences, more than 10% of them seen once. The length of the CDR3 is 14 residues. CDR1 is MGHRA, CDR2 YSYEKL, per germline. Trimming at V came to 2 bases and at J to 9 bases, leaving 7 bases not matched to a gene. The sequencing here drew on whole blood, taken in connection with sensitization to the hapten diphenylcyclopropenone (DPC). The sequence derives from a woman between 50 and 59 years old with alopecia areata. Some clones in this sample may be carry-over from other donors' samples. The rearrangement joins TRBV4-1 to TRBJ2-4; 7 nucleotides line up with TRBD1. CDR3 nucleotides: TGCGCCAGCAGCCAACGGGACAGATCAGGCATTCAGTACTTC. Translating gives CASSQRDRSGIQYF.